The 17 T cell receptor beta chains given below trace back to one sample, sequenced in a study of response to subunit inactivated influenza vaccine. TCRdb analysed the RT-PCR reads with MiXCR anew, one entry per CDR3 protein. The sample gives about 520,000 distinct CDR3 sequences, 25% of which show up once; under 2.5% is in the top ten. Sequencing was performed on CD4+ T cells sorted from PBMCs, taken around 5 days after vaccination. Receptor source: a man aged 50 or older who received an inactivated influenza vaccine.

CDR3 sequence: CASSPLDAYEQYF. The CDR3, as DNA: TGTGCCAGCAGCCCACTCGACGCCTACGAGCAGTACTTC. V gene TRBV28 combines with J gene TRBJ2-7; D unresolved. The V end was cut by 6 bases, the J end by 2 bases, with 11 bases between. The germline gives CDR1 MDHEN, CDR2 SYDVKM. This CDR3 region has 13 residues.

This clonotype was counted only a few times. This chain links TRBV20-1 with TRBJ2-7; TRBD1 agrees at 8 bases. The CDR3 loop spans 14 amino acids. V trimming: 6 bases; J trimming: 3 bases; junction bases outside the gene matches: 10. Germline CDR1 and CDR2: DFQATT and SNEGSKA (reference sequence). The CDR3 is CSAIELDRGYEQYF. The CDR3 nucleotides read TGCAGTGCAATAGAACTAGACAGGGGCTACGAGCAGTACTTC.

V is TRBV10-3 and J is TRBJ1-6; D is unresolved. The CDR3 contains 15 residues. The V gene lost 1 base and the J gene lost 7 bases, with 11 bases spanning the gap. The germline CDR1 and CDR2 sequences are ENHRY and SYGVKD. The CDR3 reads CAISEFDTPNSPLHF. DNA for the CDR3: TGTGCCATCAGTGAGTTCGACACGCCAAATTCACCCCTCCACTTT.

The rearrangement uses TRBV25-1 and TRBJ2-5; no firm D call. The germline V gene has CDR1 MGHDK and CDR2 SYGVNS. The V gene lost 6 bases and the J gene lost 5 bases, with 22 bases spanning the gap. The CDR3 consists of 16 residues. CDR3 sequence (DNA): TGTGCCAGCAGCCCAGTGAATGTCCCCTCGAAGGAGACCCAGTACTTC. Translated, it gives CASSPVNVPSKETQYF.

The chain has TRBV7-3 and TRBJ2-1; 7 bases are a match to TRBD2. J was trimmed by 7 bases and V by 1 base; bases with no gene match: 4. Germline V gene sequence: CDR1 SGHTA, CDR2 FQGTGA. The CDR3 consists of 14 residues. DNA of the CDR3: TGTGCCAGCAGCTTAATGGCGGGAGATAATGAGCAGTTCTTC. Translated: CASSLMAGDNEQFF. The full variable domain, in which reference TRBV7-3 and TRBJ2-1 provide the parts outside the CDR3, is GAGVSQTPSNKVTEKGKYVELRCDPISGHTALYWYRQSLGQGPEFLIYFQGTGAADDSGLPNDRFFAVRPEGSVSTLKIQRTERGDSAVYLCASSLMAGDNEQFFGPGTRLTVL.

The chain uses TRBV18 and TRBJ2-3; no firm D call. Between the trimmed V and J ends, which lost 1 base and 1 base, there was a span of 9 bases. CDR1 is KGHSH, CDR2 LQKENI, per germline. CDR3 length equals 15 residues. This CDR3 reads CASSPQAGRTDTQYF. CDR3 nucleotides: TGTGCCAGCTCACCACAGGCCGGTCGCACAGATACGCAGTATTTT.

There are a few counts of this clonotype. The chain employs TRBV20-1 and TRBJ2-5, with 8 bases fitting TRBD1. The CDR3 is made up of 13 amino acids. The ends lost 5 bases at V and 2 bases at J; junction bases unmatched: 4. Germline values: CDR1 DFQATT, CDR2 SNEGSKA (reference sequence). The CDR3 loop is CSAPRTGQETQYF. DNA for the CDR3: TGCAGTGCTCCAAGGACAGGGCAAGAGACCCAGTACTTC.

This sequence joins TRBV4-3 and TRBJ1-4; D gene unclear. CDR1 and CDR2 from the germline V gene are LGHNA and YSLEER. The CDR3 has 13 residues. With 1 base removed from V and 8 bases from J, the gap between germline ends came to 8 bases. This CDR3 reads CASSQGVREKLFF. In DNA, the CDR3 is TGCGCCAGCAGCCAAGGAGTTCGCGAAAAACTGTTTTTT.

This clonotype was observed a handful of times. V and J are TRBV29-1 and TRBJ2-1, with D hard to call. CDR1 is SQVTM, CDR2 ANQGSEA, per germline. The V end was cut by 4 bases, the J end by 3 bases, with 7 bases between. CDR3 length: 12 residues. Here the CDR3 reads CSVVRDYNEQFF. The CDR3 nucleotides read TGCAGCGTTGTCCGCGACTACAATGAGCAGTTCTTC.

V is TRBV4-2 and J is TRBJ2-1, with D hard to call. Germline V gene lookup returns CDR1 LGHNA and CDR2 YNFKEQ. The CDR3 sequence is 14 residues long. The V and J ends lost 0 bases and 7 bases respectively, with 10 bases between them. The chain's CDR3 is CASSQESYTNEQFF. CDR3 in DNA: TGTGCCAGCAGCCAAGAATCCTACACAAATGAGCAGTTCTTC.

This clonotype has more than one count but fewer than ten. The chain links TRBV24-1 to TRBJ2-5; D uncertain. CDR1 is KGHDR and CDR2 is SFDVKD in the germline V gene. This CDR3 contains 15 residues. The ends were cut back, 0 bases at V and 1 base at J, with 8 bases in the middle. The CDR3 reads CATSDLDGSQETQYF. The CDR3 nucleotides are TGTGCCACCAGTGATTTGGACGGATCCCAAGAGACCCAGTACTTC.

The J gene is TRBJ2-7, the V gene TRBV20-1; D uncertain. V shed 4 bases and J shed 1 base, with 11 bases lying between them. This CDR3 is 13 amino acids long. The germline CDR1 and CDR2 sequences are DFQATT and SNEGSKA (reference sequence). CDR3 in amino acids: CSANLPGSYEQYF. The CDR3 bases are TGCAGTGCTAATTTACCCGGATCCTACGAGCAGTACTTC.

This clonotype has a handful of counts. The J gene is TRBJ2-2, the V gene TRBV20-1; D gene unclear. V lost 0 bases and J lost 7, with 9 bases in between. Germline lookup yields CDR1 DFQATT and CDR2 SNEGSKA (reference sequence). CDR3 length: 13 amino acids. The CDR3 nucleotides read TGCAGTGCTAGAGACAGGAATTTCGGGGAGCTGTTTTTT. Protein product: CSARDRNFGELFF.

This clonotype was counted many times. CDR3 bases: TGCGCCAGCAGCTTGGTAGGATCTAACACCGGGGAGCTGTTTTTT. Its translation is CASSLVGSNTGELFF. This chain connects TRBV5-1 to TRBJ2-2, with D unclear. The CDR3 extends over 15 amino acids. Deletions cut 0 bases from V and 2 bases from J, with 8 bases between. The germline V gene encodes CDR1 SGHRS and CDR2 YFSETQ.

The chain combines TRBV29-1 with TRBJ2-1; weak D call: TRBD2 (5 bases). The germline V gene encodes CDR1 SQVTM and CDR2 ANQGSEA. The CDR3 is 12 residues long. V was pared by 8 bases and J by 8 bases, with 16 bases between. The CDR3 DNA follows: TGCAGCTCCTTGGACTTGGCACATGAGCAGTTCTTC. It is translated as CSSLDLAHEQFF.

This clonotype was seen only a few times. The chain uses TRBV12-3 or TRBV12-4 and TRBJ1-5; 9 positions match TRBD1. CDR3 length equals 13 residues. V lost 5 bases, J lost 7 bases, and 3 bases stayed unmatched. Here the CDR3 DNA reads TGTGCCAGCAGTAGACAGGGGGGCCAGCCCCAGCATTTT. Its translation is CASSRQGGQPQHF.

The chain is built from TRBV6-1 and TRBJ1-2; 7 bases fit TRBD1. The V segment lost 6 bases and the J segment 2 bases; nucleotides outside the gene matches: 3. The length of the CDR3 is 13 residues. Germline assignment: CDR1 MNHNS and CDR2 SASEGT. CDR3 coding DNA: TGTGCCAGCAGAAAGACAGGGAACTATGGCTACACCTTC. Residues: CASRKTGNYGYTF.